This record concerns one T cell receptor beta chain sequence. In the authors' workflow: For nucleated cells, counts were estimated from reference gene primer amplification. Clones were read by immunoSEQ multiplex PCR, and TCRdb kept only the in-frame ones, dropping some. V and J calls and clone size are copied from that table; D and trimming were computed from the DNA. This table has approximately 380,000 clones, 85% appearing once. This specimen comes from a study of blood T cell repertoires in COVID-19. Study at large: In each case, the material was cDNA or gDNA derived from T cells, B-cell-depleted T cells, or PBMCs.

Germline CDR1 and CDR2: PRHDT and FYEKMQ (reference sequence). The CDR3 length is 16 residues. Trimming removed 0 bases at V and 4 bases at J, with 15 bases between. The chain employs TRBV13 and TRBJ2-5, with D possibly matching TRBD2 (5 bases). The source material was peripheral blood. The origin of this receptor is a young woman with acute or convalescent COVID-19. The CDR3 bases are TGTGCCAGCAGCTTAGGATCTTCGGACTCCCGAGAGACCCAGTACTTC. It codes for CASSLGSSDSRETQYF.